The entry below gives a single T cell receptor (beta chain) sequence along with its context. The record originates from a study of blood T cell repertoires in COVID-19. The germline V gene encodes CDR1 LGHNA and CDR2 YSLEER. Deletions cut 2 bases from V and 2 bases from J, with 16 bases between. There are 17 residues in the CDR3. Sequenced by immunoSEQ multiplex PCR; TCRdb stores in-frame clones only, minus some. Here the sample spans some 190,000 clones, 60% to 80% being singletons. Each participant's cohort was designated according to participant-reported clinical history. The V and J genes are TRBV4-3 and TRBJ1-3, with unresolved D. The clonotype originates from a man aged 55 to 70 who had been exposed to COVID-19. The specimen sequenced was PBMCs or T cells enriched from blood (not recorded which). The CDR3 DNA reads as TGCGCCAGCAGCCAACTGACAAGCGGCTCAGCTGGAAACACCATATATTTT. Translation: CASSQLTSGSAGNTIYF.